These 16 T cell receptor beta chains were all obtained from the same sample, sequenced in a study of T cell clusters in autoimmune cytopenias. TRB was amplified by touch-down multiplex PCR, primer pools A and B combined. TCRdb reprocessed the multiplex PCR reads and stores each CDR3 protein as one record, lacking DNA. This repertoire includes over 5,000 distinct CDR3 sequences. TRB was amplified from around 250 ng of peripheral blood genomic DNA per sample. This sample was also put to use in a study of T cell repertoires in aging, cancer and after chemotherapy.

Sequencing used peripheral blood. The receptors shown here come from a human donor in good health.

This chain links TRBV6-5 with TRBJ1-3; the D call from TCRdb, TRBD1, cannot be confirmed without DNA. Germline assignment: CDR1 MNHEY and CDR2 SVGAGI. The CDR3 spans 18 residues. The CDR3 sequence is CASSYHLFGTTYRNTIYF.

This chain connects TRBV5-4 to TRBJ2-1; the D gene TCRdb calls, TRBD1, cannot be checked with no DNA. CDR1 is SGHNT, CDR2 YYREEE, per germline (reference sequence). The CDR3 loop spans 14 amino acids. The CDR3 here is CASSSGPPGNEQFF.

This clonotype is deemed medium-sized (0.01 to 0.1%) by its frequency. The chain is built from TRBV6-5 and TRBJ1-4; as DNA is missing, the TRBD1 call by TCRdb cannot be tested. This CDR3 is 15 amino acids long. Germline CDR1 reads MNHEY; CDR2 reads SVGAGI. CDR3 protein: CASSYGQGRDEKLFF.

This clonotype is classed as medium-sized by frequency. The CDR3 loop is CSVQGAAEKLFF. This chain uses TRBV29-1 with TRBJ1-4; checking the TCRdb D call of TRBD1 is not possible without DNA. The CDR3 extends over 12 amino acids. From germline, CDR1 is SQVTM and CDR2 ANQGSEA.

V gene TRBV10-3 combines with J gene TRBJ1-1; the D call of TRBD1 rests on TCRdb alone, since no DNA is present to check it. The CDR3 runs 15 residues. Germline V lookup: CDR1 ENHRY, CDR2 SYGVKD. CDR3 region: CAISDRDRKNTEAFF.

The chain is built from TRBV10-3 and TRBJ2-5; the TCRdb call, TRBD1, lacks DNA for checking. The CDR3 consists of 13 residues. CDR1 and CDR2 (germline): ENHRY, SYGVKD. The CDR3 sequence: CAISNGIQETQYF.

The chain employs TRBV29-1 and TRBJ2-3; TCRdb's D gene call, TRBD1, goes unchecked for lack of DNA. This CDR3 has 16 amino acids. Germline CDR1 reads SQVTM; CDR2 reads ANQGSEA. CDR3 sequence reads: CSVLTTGGDGTDTQYF.

The chain joins TRBV6-2 or TRBV6-3 to TRBJ2-3; the TCRdb call, TRBD2, lacks DNA for checking. Germline values: CDR1 MNHEY, CDR2 SVGEGT. This CDR3 is 15 amino acids long. The CDR3 loop is CASSASGEGTDTQYF.

Measured by frequency, this clonotype is medium-sized. The gene calls are TRBV15 and TRBJ2-1; no DNA is available, so the TRBD1 call from TCRdb remains unchecked. CDR3 length: 15 amino acids. Germline V gives CDR1 LNHNV, CDR2 YYDKDF (reference sequence). This CDR3 is CATSTNRGEYNEQFF.

The V and J genes are TRBV25-1 and TRBJ2-5; TCRdb indicates TRBD1, and absent DNA this call remains unverified. Germline V gene data show CDR1 as MGHDK and CDR2 as SYGVNS. The CDR3 spans 13 residues. CDR3 in amino acids: CASSAGGPETQYF.

According to its frequency, this clonotype is medium-sized. V gene TRBV19 combines with J gene TRBJ1-6; TCRdb's assignment of TRBD1 cannot be checked, as there is no DNA. The germline gives CDR1 LNHDA, CDR2 SQIVND (reference sequence). The CDR3 is made up of 16 amino acids. CDR3 amino acids: CASSYATDTYNSPLHF. Using reference TRBV19 and TRBJ1-6 for the parts outside the CDR3, the full variable domain is DGGITQSPKYLFRKEGQNVTLSCEQNLNHDAMYWYRQDPGQGLRLIYYSQIVNDFQKGDIAEGYSVSREKKESFPLTVTSAQKNPTAFYLCASSYATDTYNSPLHFGNGTRLTVT.

The chain carries TRBV6-1 and TRBJ1-2; checking the TCRdb D call of TRBD1 is not possible without DNA. CDR1 and CDR2 from the germline V gene are MNHNS and SASEGT. CDR3 length: 13 residues. The CDR3 sequence: CASSDRVLVGYTF.

V and J are TRBV11-3 and TRBJ1-1. The CDR3 runs 14 residues. The germline gives CDR1 SGHNT, CDR2 YENEEA. The CDR3 sequence: CASSWMGKNTEAFF.

Frequency places this clonotype as medium-sized. This chain links TRBV30 with TRBJ2-3; TCRdb's D call, TRBD2, is unchecked because there is no DNA. The germline CDR1 and CDR2 sequences are GTSNPN and SVGIG (reference sequence). The CDR3 is 11 residues long. The CDR3 loop reads CAWSGASGQYF.

The chain recombines TRBV6-5 with TRBJ2-5; TCRdb calls TRBD1, which cannot be checked without DNA. Germline CDR1 MNHEY, CDR2 SVGAGI. The CDR3 consists of 17 residues. The CDR3 here is CASSYYPGVGGWETQYF.

The chain carries TRBV18 and TRBJ1-4. CDR3 length: 15 amino acids. The V gene's germline CDR1 is KGHSH and CDR2 LQKENI. The CDR3 sequence: CASSQRGGKNEKLFF.